A selection of T cell receptor beta chains follows, all from one sample in a study of cytomegalovirus exposure and HLA in healthy donors. Assay: immunoSEQ multiplex PCR; the TCRdb copy retains only in-frame clones and omits some. The sample carries about 330,000 clones, approximately 86% recorded once. The sample comprised PBMCs. Receptor source: a woman aged 25-40 years in good health and CMV-seropositive. The CDR3 runs from the conserved cysteine through the conserved F or W. A D gene is named only where the DNA matches it firmly. Not all rows give a size; the values are once, few, many and, for expanded clones, a class.

.,TRBV6-5,.,TRBJ1-5,CASSLRRYSNQPQHF,TGTGCCAGCAGTCTCAGGCGGTATAGCAATCAGCCCCAGCATTTT
.,TRBV6-6,.,TRBJ2-1,CASSYSANNEQFF,TGTGCCAGCAGTTACTCCGCCAACAATGAGCAGTTCTTC
TRBD2,TRBV27,.,TRBJ2-1,CASNPGGPFLNEQFF,TGTGCCAGCAACCCGGGGGGACCGTTTCTCAATGAGCAGTTCTTC
TRBD2,TRBV18,.,TRBJ2-7,CASSQDRAGEQYF,TGTGCCAGCTCCCAAGACCGAGCGGGAGAGCAGTACTTC
TRBD1,TRBV5-1,.,TRBJ2-2,CASSPSAGQGANTGELFF,TGCGCCAGCAGCCCATCAGCGGGACAGGGGGCGAACACCGGGGAGCTGTTTTTT
.,TRBV29-1,.,TRBJ2-7,CSVVFDTYEQYF,TGCAGCGTCGTTTTCGATACCTACGAGCAGTACTTC
.,TRBV6-1,.,TRBJ2-1,CASSEAPRPYNEQFF,TGTGCCAGCAGTGAAGCGCCCAGGCCTTACAATGAGCAGTTCTTC
.,TRBV29-1,few,TRBJ1-1,CSVDLTEAFF,TGCAGCGTTGACCTGACTGAAGCTTTCTTT
.,TRBV28,.,TRBJ2-7,CASSLGGPYEQYF,TGTGCCAGCAGTTTGGGGGGTCCCTACGAGCAGTACTTC
.,TRBV6-5,.,TRBJ2-7,CASSYSPRYEQYF,TGTGCCAGCAGTTACTCACCGAGGTACGAGCAGTACTTC
TRBD1,TRBV2,.,TRBJ1-1,CASRLTGGVNTEAFF,TGTGCCAGCAGACTTACAGGGGGTGTCAACACTGAAGCTTTCTTT
.,TRBV4-1,.,TRBJ2-7,CASSQVRAYEQYF,TGCGCCAGCAGCCAAGTGAGGGCCTACGAGCAGTACTTC
.,TRBV18,.,TRBJ1-2,CASSRDSIYGYTF,TGTGCCAGCTCACGTGACAGTATTTATGGCTACACCTTC
.,TRBV27,.,TRBJ2-5,CASSFRETQYF,TGTGCCAGCAGTTTTAGAGAGACCCAGTACTTC
.,TRBV2,once,TRBJ1-4,CASSDPNSPNEKLFF,TGTGCCAGCAGTGATCCTAATTCTCCAAATGAAAAACTGTTTTTT
TRBD1,TRBV20-1,.,TRBJ2-7,CSGDRTYEQYF,TGCAGTGGGGACAGGACCTACGAGCAGTACTTC
TRBD1,TRBV27,.,TRBJ2-5,CASSRQGYQETQYF,TGTGCCAGCAGTCGACAGGGCTACCAAGAGACCCAGTACTTC
.,TRBV5-4,.,TRBJ2-1,CASSPVHGYAYNEQFF,TGTGCCAGCAGCCCGGTCCACGGGTATGCCTACAATGAGCAGTTCTTC
TRBD2,TRBV14,.,TRBJ2-1,CASSLGLGGYNEQFF,TGTGCCAGCAGCCTGGGACTAGGAGGCTACAATGAGCAGTTCTTC
.,TRBV7-2,.,TRBJ2-7,CASSLSAYEQYF,TGTGCCAGCAGCTTATCGGCCTACGAGCAGTACTTC
TRBD2,TRBV2,.,TRBJ2-7,CASSNSPRTSGRASYEQYF,TGTGCCAGCAGCAACTCACCCAGGACTAGCGGGAGGGCGAGCTACGAGCAGTACTTC
.,TRBV7-3,few,TRBJ2-7,CASSSNPGPYEQYF,TGTGCCAGCAGCTCGAACCCAGGGCCGTACGAGCAGTACTTC
.,TRBV4-1,.,TRBJ2-7,CASSQAGHPYEQYF,TGCGCCAGCAGCCAGGCCGGACACCCCTACGAGCAGTACTTC
.,TRBV7-2,.,TRBJ1-5,CASSFRDSQPQHF,TGTGCCAGCAGCTTTAGGGACTCCCAGCCCCAGCATTTT
TRBD1,TRBV28,.,TRBJ2-1,CASSSIQGNRFF,TGTGCCAGCAGTTCGATACAGGGGAATCGGTTCTTC
TRBD1,TRBV7-9,.,TRBJ1-6,CASSWTGLDNSPLHF,TGTGCCAGCAGCTGGACAGGGTTGGATAATTCACCCCTCCACTTT
TRBD1,TRBV5-1,.,TRBJ1-1,CASSSDRGRTEAFF,TGCGCCAGCAGCTCGGACAGGGGGCGGACTGAAGCTTTCTTT
.,TRBV6-1,.,TRBJ1-1,CASNPGGSLNTEAFF,TGTGCCAGCAACCCGGGGGGTTCCCTTAACACTGAAGCTTTCTTT
TRBD2,TRBV2,.,TRBJ2-3,CASSEIGREYTDTQYF,TGTGCCAGCAGTGAGATAGGGCGGGAGTACACAGATACGCAGTATTTT
TRBD1,TRBV30,.,TRBJ1-5,CAWSTRQGGRQPQHF,TGTGCCTGGAGTACCAGACAGGGTGGTCGTCAGCCCCAGCATTTT
TRBD2,TRBV5-4,.,TRBJ2-7,CASRLSGASSYEQYF,TGTGCCAGCAGGCTTAGCGGGGCCAGCTCCTACGAGCAGTACTTC
.,TRBV4-1,.,TRBJ1-2,CASSQDLQIYGYTF,TGCGCCAGCAGCCAAGATCTGCAGATATATGGCTACACCTTC
.,TRBV27,few,TRBJ2-7,CASSFRGNYEQYF,TGTGCCAGCAGTTTCAGAGGGAACTACGAGCAGTACTTC
TRBD2,TRBV7-9,.,TRBJ2-3,CASSPTSGGTDTQYF,TGTGCCAGCAGCCCGACTAGCGGGGGGACAGATACGCAGTATTTT
TRBD1,TRBV9,.,TRBJ1-2,CASSVAVTRRDRHGYTF,TGTGCCAGCAGCGTAGCTGTCACCCGCCGGGACAGGCATGGCTACACCTTC
.,TRBV4-1,.,TRBJ2-3,CASSQEGAIDTQYF,TGCGCCAGCAGCCAGGAGGGAGCCATAGATACGCAGTATTTT
.,TRBV2,.,TRBJ2-1,CASSVRGDYNEQFF,TGTGCCAGCAGTGTCCGCGGGGACTACAATGAGCAGTTCTTC
TRBD1,TRBV6-5,.,TRBJ1-5,CASNTGGFGNQPQHF,TGTGCCAGCAATACAGGGGGCTTTGGCAATCAGCCCCAGCATTTT
.,TRBV11-2,.,TRBJ2-1,CASSLELGTYGRGSYNEQFF,TGTGCCAGCAGCTTAGAATTAGGGACCTACGGAAGAGGGTCCTACAATGAGCAGTTCTTC
.,TRBV6-4,.,TRBJ2-3,CASSEASSTDTQYF,TGTGCCAGCAGTGAAGCTTCTAGCACAGATACGCAGTATTTT
.,TRBV28,.,TRBJ2-3,CASSFGVSTDTQYF,TGTGCCAGCAGTTTTGGGGTTAGCACAGATACGCAGTATTTT
.,TRBV27,.,TRBJ2-3,CASSSLTGDTQYF,TGTGCCAGCAGTTCCCTCACCGGGGATACGCAGTATTTT
TRBD1,TRBV6-5,.,TRBJ2-3,CASRKTGYRDTQYF,TGTGCCAGCAGAAAGACAGGGTACAGAGATACGCAGTATTTT
.,TRBV7-2,.,TRBJ2-1,CASSLEGLNNEQFF,TGTGCCAGCAGCTTAGAAGGCCTCAACAATGAGCAGTTCTTC
.,TRBV4-1,.,TRBJ1-4,CASSQGQVQFF,TGCGCCAGCAGCCAAGGGCAGGTACAGTTTTTT
TRBD1,TRBV30,.,TRBJ2-5,CAWGRQGQETQYF,TGTGCCTGGGGACGACAGGGCCAAGAGACCCAGTACTTC
.,TRBV5-6,.,TRBJ2-7,CASSAGGGMGYEQYF,TGTGCCAGCAGCGCAGGTGGGGGGATGGGATACGAGCAGTACTTC
.,TRBV7-2,.,TRBJ2-5,CASSRTSGRVLETQYF,TGTGCCAGCAGCCGAACCTCCGGCAGGGTTCTGGAGACCCAGTACTTC
TRBD1,TRBV27,once,TRBJ2-7,CASSLMGQSYEQYF,TGTGCCAGCAGTTTAATGGGACAGTCCTACGAGCAGTACTTC
.,TRBV6-1,.,TRBJ1-2,CASSESLANYGYTF,TGTGCCAGCAGCGAAAGTCTGGCCAACTATGGCTACACCTTC
.,TRBV7-2,.,TRBJ1-3,CASSLGVGNTIYF,TGTGCCAGCAGCTTAGGAGTTGGAAACACCATATATTTT
.,TRBV7-3,.,TRBJ2-3,CASSQGASSTDTQYF,TGTGCCAGCAGCCAAGGGGCTTCTAGCACAGATACGCAGTATTTT
.,TRBV27,.,TRBJ2-3,CASSLIGLGRTDTQYF,TGTGCCAGCAGTTTAATCGGCCTAGGCCGAACAGATACGCAGTATTTT
TRBD1,TRBV18,.,TRBJ2-5,CASSPDRGKGRAQYF,TGTGCCAGCTCACCGGACAGGGGGAAGGGGCGGGCCCAGTACTTC